The clone carrying this T cell receptor beta chain was seen repeatedly, ten times or more. The antigen is undetermined. This sample stems from a study of T cells in Graves' hyperthyroidism and ophthalmopathy. Study context: Peripheral blood draws took place at initial diagnosis, ahead of any treatment. Study outcomes and limitations: Clonotypes that were expanded in thyroid above 0.001 mostly appeared in blood too.

Diagnosis of hyperthyroidism was new in patients aged 18 to 65, and its duration was under 2 months. It was roughly 10 ml of fresh peripheral blood that supplied the PBMCs. The CDR3 consists of 15 residues. Germline trimming cut 2 bases from V and 4 bases from J; bases unmatched to any gene: 5. Germline CDR1 SGDLS, CDR2 YYNGEE. TCR beta CDR3 region amplification was performed from RNA transcripts. With the HTBI primer set, the TCR CDR3 went through a first round of RT-PCR. From the multiplex PCR reads, TCRdb called clonotypes with MiXCR, one entry per CDR3 protein. The data contain around 300,000 distinct CDR3 sequences, roughly an eighth of them seen just once; the ten biggest clones take up 7.9%.

V is TRBV9 and J is TRBJ2-1, with TRBD1 matching 8 bases. Material: blood. This TCR came from a woman aged 40-49 years with Graves' hyperthyroidism. CDR3 sequence reads: CASSVRGLVYNEQFF. Written as DNA, the CDR3 is TGTGCCAGCAGCGTCAGGGGGCTGGTGTACAATGAGCAGTTCTTC.